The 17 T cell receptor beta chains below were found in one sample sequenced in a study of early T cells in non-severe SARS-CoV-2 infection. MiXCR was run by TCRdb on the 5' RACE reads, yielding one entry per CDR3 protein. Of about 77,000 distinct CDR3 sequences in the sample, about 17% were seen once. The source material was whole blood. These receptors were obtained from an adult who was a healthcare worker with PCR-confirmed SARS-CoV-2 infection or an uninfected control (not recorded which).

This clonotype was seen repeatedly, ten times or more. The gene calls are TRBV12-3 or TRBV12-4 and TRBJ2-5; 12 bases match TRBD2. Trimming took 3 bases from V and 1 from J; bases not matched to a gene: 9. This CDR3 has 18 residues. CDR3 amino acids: CASSLRASGGAVQETQYF. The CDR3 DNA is TGTGCCAGCAGTTTGCGGGCTAGCGGGGGGGCGGTCCAAGAGACCCAGTACTTC.

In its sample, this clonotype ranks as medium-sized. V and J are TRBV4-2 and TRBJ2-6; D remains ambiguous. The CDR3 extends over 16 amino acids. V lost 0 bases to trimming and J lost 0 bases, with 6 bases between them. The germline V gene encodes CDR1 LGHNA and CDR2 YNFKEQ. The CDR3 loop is CASSQDLLSGANVLTF. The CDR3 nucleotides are TGTGCCAGCAGCCAAGATCTCCTCTCTGGGGCCAACGTCCTGACTTTC.

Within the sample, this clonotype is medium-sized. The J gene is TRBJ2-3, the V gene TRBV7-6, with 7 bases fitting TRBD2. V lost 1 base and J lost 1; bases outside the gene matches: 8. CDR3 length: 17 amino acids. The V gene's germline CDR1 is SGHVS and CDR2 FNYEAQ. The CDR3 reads CASSLVPSGDRTDTQYF. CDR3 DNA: TGTGCCAGCAGCTTAGTTCCCAGCGGGGACCGCACAGATACGCAGTATTTT.

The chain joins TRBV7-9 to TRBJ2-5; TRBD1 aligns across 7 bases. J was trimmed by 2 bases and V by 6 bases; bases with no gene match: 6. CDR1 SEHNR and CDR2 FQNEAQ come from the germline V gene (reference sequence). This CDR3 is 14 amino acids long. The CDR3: CASSMGQLQETQYF. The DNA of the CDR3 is TGTGCCAGCAGTATGGGACAGTTACAAGAGACCCAGTACTTC.

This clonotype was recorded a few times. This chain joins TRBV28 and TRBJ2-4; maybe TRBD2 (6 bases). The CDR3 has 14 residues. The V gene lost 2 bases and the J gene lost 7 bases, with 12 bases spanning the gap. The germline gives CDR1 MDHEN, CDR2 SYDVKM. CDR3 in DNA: TGTGCCAGCAGTTTAGGAGGGGAATTGAACATTCAGTACTTC. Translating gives CASSLGGELNIQYF.

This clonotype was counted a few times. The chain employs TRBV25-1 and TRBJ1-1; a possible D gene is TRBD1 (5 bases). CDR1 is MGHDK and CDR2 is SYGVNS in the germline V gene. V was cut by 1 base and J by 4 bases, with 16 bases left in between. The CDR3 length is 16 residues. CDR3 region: CASSELAGIAFTEAFF. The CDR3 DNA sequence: TGTGCCAGCAGTGAATTGGCAGGGATAGCCTTCACTGAAGCTTTCTTT.

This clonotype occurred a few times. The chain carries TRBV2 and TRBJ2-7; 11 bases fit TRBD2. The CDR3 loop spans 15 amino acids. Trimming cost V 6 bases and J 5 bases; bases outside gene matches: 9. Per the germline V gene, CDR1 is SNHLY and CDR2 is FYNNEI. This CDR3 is CASRLAGDPRDEQYF. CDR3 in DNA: TGTGCCAGCAGACTAGCGGGAGACCCGAGGGACGAGCAGTACTTC. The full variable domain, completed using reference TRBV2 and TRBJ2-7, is EPEVTQTPSHQVTQMGQEVILRCVPISNHLYFYWYRQILGQKVEFLVSFYNNEISEKSEIFDDQFSVERPDGSNFTLKIRSTKLEDSAMYFCASRLAGDPRDEQYFGPGTRLTVT.

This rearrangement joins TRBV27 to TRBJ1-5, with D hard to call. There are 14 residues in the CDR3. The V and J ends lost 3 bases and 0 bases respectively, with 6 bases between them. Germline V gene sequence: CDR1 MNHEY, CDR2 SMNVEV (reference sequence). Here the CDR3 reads CASSFGHSNQPQHF. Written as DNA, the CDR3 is TGTGCCAGCAGTTTCGGTCATAGCAATCAGCCCCAGCATTTT.

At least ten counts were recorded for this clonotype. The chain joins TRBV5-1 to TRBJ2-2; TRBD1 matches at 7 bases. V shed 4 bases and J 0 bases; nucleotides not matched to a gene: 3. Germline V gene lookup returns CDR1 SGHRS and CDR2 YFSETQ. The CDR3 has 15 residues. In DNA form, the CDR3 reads TGCGCCAGCAGCCCCGGGACAGCGAACACCGGGGAGCTGTTTTTT. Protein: CASSPGTANTGELFF.

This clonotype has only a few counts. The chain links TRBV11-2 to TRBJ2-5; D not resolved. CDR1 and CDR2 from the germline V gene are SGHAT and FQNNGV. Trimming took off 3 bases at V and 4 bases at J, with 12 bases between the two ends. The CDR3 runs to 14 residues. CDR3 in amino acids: CASSFVLSRETQYF. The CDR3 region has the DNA TGTGCCAGCAGCTTTGTGCTCAGTCGAGAGACCCAGTACTTC.

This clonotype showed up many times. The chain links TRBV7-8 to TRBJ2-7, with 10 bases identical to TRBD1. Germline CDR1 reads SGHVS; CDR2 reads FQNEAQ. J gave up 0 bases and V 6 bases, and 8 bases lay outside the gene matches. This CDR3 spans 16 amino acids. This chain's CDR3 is CASSEGTGVHSYEQYF. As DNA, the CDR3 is TGTGCCAGCAGTGAAGGGACAGGGGTACACTCCTACGAGCAGTACTTC.

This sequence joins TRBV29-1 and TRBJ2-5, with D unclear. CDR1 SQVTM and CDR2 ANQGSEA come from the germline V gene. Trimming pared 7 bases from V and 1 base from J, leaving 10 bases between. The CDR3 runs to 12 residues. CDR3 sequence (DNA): TGCAGCGCTTACTCGGGCCAAGAGACCCAGTACTTC. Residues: CSAYSGQETQYF.

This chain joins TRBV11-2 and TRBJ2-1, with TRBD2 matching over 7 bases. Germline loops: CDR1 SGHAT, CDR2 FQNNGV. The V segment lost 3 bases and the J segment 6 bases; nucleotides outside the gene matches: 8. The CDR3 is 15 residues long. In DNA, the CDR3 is TGTGCCAGCAGCTTCGGACTAGAGGGGCCCAATGAGCAGTTCTTC. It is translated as CASSFGLEGPNEQFF.

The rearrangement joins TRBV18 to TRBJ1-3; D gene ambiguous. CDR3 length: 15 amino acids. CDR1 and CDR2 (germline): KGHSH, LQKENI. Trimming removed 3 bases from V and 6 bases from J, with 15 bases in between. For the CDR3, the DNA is TGTGCCAGCTCACCCGCCAACCCTGGGGAAAACACCATATATTTT. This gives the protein CASSPANPGENTIYF.

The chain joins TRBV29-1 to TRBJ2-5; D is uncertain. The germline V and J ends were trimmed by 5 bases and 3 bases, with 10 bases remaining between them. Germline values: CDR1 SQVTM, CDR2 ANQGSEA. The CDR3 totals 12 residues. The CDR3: CSVQSGEETQYF. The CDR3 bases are TGCAGCGTTCAGTCAGGTGAAGAGACCCAGTACTTC.

The CDR3 sequence is CASSPPGRGYNEQFF. CDR3 bases: TGTGCCAGCAGCCCACCAGGCAGGGGATACAATGAGCAGTTCTTC. The chain combines TRBV3-1 with TRBJ2-1; the D gene is possibly TRBD1 (6 bases). The CDR3 runs 15 residues. Per germline, CDR1 LGHDT and CDR2 YNNKEL (reference sequence). V shed 4 bases and J shed 4 bases, with 14 bases lying between them.

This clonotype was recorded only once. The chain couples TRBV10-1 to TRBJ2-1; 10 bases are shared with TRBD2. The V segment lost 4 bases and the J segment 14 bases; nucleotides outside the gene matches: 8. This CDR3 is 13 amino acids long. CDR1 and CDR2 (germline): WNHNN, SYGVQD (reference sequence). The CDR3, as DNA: TGCGCCAGCAGTGGCGGACTAGCGGCAGGGGAGTTCTTC. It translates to CASSGGLAAGEFF.